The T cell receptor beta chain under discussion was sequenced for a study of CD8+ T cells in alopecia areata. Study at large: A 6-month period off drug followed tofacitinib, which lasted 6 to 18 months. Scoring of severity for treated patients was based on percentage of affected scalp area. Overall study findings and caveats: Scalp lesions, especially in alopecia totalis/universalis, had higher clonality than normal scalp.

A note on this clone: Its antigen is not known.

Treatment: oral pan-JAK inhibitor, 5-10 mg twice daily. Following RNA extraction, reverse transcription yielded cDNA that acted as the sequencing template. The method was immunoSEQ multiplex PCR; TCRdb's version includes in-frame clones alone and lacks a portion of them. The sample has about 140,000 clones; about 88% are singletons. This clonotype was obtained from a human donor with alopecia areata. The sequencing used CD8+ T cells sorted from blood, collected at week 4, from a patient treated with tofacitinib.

In DNA, the CDR3 is TGTGCCAGCCGAGGGACAGGGGACGGCTATGGCTACACCTTC. It is translated as CASRGTGDGYGYTF. The chain uses TRBV7-9 and TRBJ1-2; TRBD1 agrees at 10 bases. The length of the CDR3 is 14 residues. Germline CDR1 SEHNR, CDR2 FQNEAQ (reference sequence). With V trimmed by 8 bases and J by 4 bases, 7 bases remained unmatched.